One sample yielded the 10 T cell receptor beta chains listed below, sequenced in a study of cytomegalovirus exposure and HLA in healthy donors. PCR primers comprised 60 Vbeta and 13 Jbeta primers. The method was immunoSEQ multiplex PCR; TCRdb's version includes in-frame clones alone and lacks a portion of them. The data contain approximately 150,000 clones, 75% to 80% of them singletons. The sequenced sample was PBMCs. The receptors shown here come from a woman aged 30 to 39 in good health and CMV-seronegative.

The rearrangement uses TRBV6-5 and TRBJ1-1, with unresolved D. CDR3 size: 14 residues. V gave up 2 bases and J gave up 0 bases, with 7 bases separating them. Germline V gene sequence: CDR1 MNHEY, CDR2 SVGAGI. The CDR3 is CASSYGPMNTEAFF. CDR3 DNA: TGTGCCAGCAGTTACGGTCCTATGAACACTGAAGCTTTCTTT.

The chain links TRBV19 to TRBJ1-2; D is ambiguous. Germline assignment: CDR1 LNHDA and CDR2 SQIVND (reference sequence). The CDR3 length is 11 residues. The V gene lost 8 bases and the J gene lost 6 bases, with 10 bases spanning the gap. CDR3 DNA sequence: TGTGCCAGTTACACCTCCGATGGCTACACCTTC. It encodes CASYTSDGYTF.

V is TRBV2 and J is TRBJ2-7, with TRBD1 matching over 7 bases. The CDR3 is 17 residues long. Germline lookup yields CDR1 SNHLY and CDR2 FYNNEI. V gave up 1 base and J gave up 3 bases; unmatched junction bases: 12. The CDR3 protein is CASSEEPPQGMGYEQYF. The CDR3 region has the DNA TGTGCCAGCAGTGAAGAACCCCCACAGGGGATGGGCTACGAGCAGTACTTC.

This clone was seen only a few times. The V and J genes are TRBV2 and TRBJ2-3, with 7 bases aligning to TRBD1. Trimming removed 2 bases from V and 0 bases from J; junction bases left unmatched: 11. Looked up from germline, CDR1 is SNHLY and CDR2 is FYNNEI. The CDR3 consists of 18 residues. Here the CDR3 reads CASSELPRDRTSTDTQYF. The CDR3 nucleotides are TGTGCCAGCAGTGAACTACCTCGGGACAGAACTAGCACAGATACGCAGTATTTT. The full variable domain, in which reference TRBV2 and TRBJ2-3 provide the parts outside the CDR3, is EPEVTQTPSHQVTQMGQEVILRCVPISNHLYFYWYRQILGQKVEFLVSFYNNEISEKSEIFDDQFSVERPDGSNFTLKIRSTKLEDSAMYFCASSELPRDRTSTDTQYFGPGTRLTVL.

The rearrangement joins TRBV11-2 to TRBJ1-1; 7 nucleotides match TRBD1. The CDR3 is 14 amino acids. Trimming removed 4 bases from V and 1 base from J; junction bases left unmatched: 3. The germline V gene encodes CDR1 SGHAT and CDR2 FQNNGV. DNA of the CDR3: TGTGCCAGCAGCTACAGGGGAGGGAACACTGAAGCTTTCTTT. Translation: CASSYRGGNTEAFF.

The J gene is TRBJ1-2, the V gene TRBV6-1; the match to TRBD1 covers 7 bases. The CDR3 runs 13 residues. CDR1 and CDR2 from the germline V gene are MNHNS and SASEGT. Trimming cost V 11 bases and J 5 bases; bases outside gene matches: 11. CDR3 in DNA: TGTGCCTGCGACAGGGTTGAGGTTTATGGCTACACCTTC. Its protein is CACDRVEVYGYTF.

This chain links TRBV9 with TRBJ1-2; D is ambiguous. CDR3 length: 13 amino acids. V was cut by 4 bases and J by 7 bases, with 14 bases left in between. CDR1 is SGDLS, CDR2 YYNGEE, per germline. CDR3 sequence: CASSPITRGGYTF. The DNA for the CDR3 is TGTGCCAGCAGCCCAATTACGCGAGGTGGCTACACCTTC.

The chain joins TRBV6-6 to TRBJ1-3, with a possible D match to TRBD1 (6 bases). V lost 5 bases and J lost 1, with 15 bases in between. The germline gives CDR1 MNHNY, CDR2 SVGAGI (reference sequence). This CDR3 is 16 amino acids long. CDR3 in amino acids: CASSTTGMASGNTIYF. In DNA form, the CDR3 reads TGTGCCAGCAGTACAACAGGGATGGCTTCTGGAAACACCATATATTTT.

The rearrangement uses TRBV4-1 and TRBJ1-3; tentative D call: TRBD1 (6 bases). Trimming shortened V by 1 base and J by 2 bases, and 18 bases separated the two germline ends. This CDR3 is built from 18 residues. The V gene's germline CDR1 is MGHRA and CDR2 YSYEKL. DNA for the CDR3: TGCGCCAGCAGCCAAGTTTTCGGGGGGGGCAAGACTGGAAACACCATATATTTT. This encodes CASSQVFGGGKTGNTIYF.

The chain recombines TRBV6-5 with TRBJ2-2; TRBD1 might be the D (6 bases). The V end was cut by 0 bases, the J end by 8 bases, with 13 bases between. The CDR3 runs 15 residues. Germline V gene lookup returns CDR1 MNHEY and CDR2 SVGAGI. The CDR3, as DNA: TGTGCCAGCAGTTACTCGAAACAGGGTTCGGGGGAGCTGTTTTTT. It is translated as CASSYSKQGSGELFF.